This TCR beta chain came from a study of cytomegalovirus exposure and HLA in healthy donors. Vbeta (60) and Jbeta (13) primers were used in the PCR. Clones were sequenced by immunoSEQ multiplex PCR, and TCRdb holds only the in-frame ones, with some missing. The sample has more than 150,000 clones, around 80% seen once; the top ten hold around 3.2%. Trimming removed 3 bases at V and 5 bases at J, with 8 bases between. Germline CDR1 is MRHNA and CDR2 is SNTAGT. The CDR3 runs 12 residues. The TCR sequence derives from a woman aged 45 to 65 in good health and CMV-seropositive. The chain recombines TRBV6-4 with TRBJ2-7, with D perhaps matching TRBD2 (5 bases). The specimen sequenced was PBMCs. The CDR3 is CASSETRDEQYF. The DNA of the CDR3 is TGTGCCAGCAGTGAAACGAGGGACGAGCAGTACTTC.